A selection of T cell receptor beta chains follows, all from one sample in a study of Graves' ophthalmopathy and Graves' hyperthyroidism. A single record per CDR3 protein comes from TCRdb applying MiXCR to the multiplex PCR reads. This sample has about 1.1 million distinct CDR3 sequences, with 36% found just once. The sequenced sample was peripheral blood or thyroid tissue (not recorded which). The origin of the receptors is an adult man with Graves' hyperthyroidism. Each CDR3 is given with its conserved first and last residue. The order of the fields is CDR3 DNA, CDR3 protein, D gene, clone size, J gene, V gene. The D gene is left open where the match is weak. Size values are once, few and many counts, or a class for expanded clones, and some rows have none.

cdr3_nt: TGTGCCAGCAACCAAGCGCAGGGCCAAGAGACCCAGTACTTC
cdr3_aa: CASNQAQGQETQYF
d_call: .
clone_size: .
j_call: TRBJ2-5
v_call: TRBV7-2

cdr3_nt: TGTGCCAGCAGTATTTCACCGGGGGGCGCGGGATGGCAGCCCCAGCATTTT
cdr3_aa: CASSISPGGAGWQPQHF
d_call: .
clone_size: .
j_call: TRBJ1-5
v_call: TRBV12-3/TRBV12-4

cdr3_nt: TGTGCCATAGGGCGCCGGGACACGTCCTACGAGCAGTACTTC
cdr3_aa: CAIGRRDTSYEQYF
d_call: .
clone_size: many
j_call: TRBJ2-7
v_call: TRBV10-3

cdr3_nt: TGCAGCTTAAATGACAGGGGCCGGTATGGCTACACCTTC
cdr3_aa: CSLNDRGRYGYTF
d_call: TRBD1
clone_size: .
j_call: TRBJ1-2
v_call: TRBV29-1

cdr3_nt: TGTGCCAGCAGCCCCGAGTCTGGAAACACCATATATTTT
cdr3_aa: CASSPESGNTIYF
d_call: .
clone_size: many
j_call: TRBJ1-3
v_call: TRBV7-6

cdr3_nt: TGTGCCAGCAGCCCTCTACTAGCGGGGGGTCGGCAGTACTTC
cdr3_aa: CASSPLLAGGRQYF
d_call: TRBD2
clone_size: .
j_call: TRBJ2-7
v_call: TRBV7-9

cdr3_nt: TGCGCCAGCAGCTATGGAGAGGATTCTGGAAACACCATATATTTT
cdr3_aa: CASSYGEDSGNTIYF
d_call: .
clone_size: many
j_call: TRBJ1-3
v_call: TRBV5-1

cdr3_nt: TGTGCCAGCAGCTTATTCCTGCTCTCCTACGAGCAGTACTTC
cdr3_aa: CASSLFLLSYEQYF
d_call: .
clone_size: .
j_call: TRBJ2-7
v_call: TRBV7-2

cdr3_nt: TGCGCCAGCAGCTTCAGGACTAACTATGGCCACACCTTC
cdr3_aa: CASSFRTNYGHTF
d_call: .
clone_size: .
j_call: TRBJ1-2
v_call: TRBV5-1

cdr3_nt: TGCAGCGTTGAAGAGGGGCGTCAAGAGACCCAGTACTTC
cdr3_aa: CSVEEGRQETQYF
d_call: .
clone_size: once
j_call: TRBJ2-5
v_call: TRBV29-1

cdr3_nt: TGCAGCGTGAACCTCATGAGGCTCGGTAATGAAAAACTGTTTTTT
cdr3_aa: CSVNLMRLGNEKLFF
d_call: .
clone_size: many
j_call: TRBJ1-4
v_call: TRBV29-1

cdr3_nt: TGTGCCATCTGGGACAGGAACCGCCATAGCAATCAGCCCCAGCATTTT
cdr3_aa: CAIWDRNRHSNQPQHF
d_call: TRBD1
clone_size: .
j_call: TRBJ1-5
v_call: TRBV11-2

cdr3_nt: TGTGCCAGCAGTAAAGCGGGAGTAGGGGAAGGGCAGTACTTC
cdr3_aa: CASSKAGVGEGQYF
d_call: TRBD2
clone_size: many
j_call: TRBJ2-7
v_call: TRBV9

cdr3_nt: TGCGCCAGCAGCCAAGGGACAGGTGTAGCCTACGAGCAGTACTTC
cdr3_aa: CASSQGTGVAYEQYF
d_call: TRBD1
clone_size: few
j_call: TRBJ2-7
v_call: TRBV4-3

cdr3_nt: TGCAGCGTTGAAGATCGGGGAGGCGACTCTGGAAACACCATATATTTT
cdr3_aa: CSVEDRGGDSGNTIYF
d_call: .
clone_size: few
j_call: TRBJ1-3
v_call: TRBV29-1

cdr3_nt: TGCAGCGTTGTGACGCAGGCCTACGAGCAGTACTTC
cdr3_aa: CSVVTQAYEQYF
d_call: .
clone_size: many
j_call: TRBJ2-7
v_call: TRBV29-1

cdr3_nt: TGTGCCAGCAGCGAGGACAGGGGCGCTAGTGAAAAACTGTTTTTT
cdr3_aa: CASSEDRGASEKLFF
d_call: TRBD1
clone_size: .
j_call: TRBJ1-4
v_call: TRBV9

cdr3_nt: TGTGCCAGCAGCTTTAGGACAGCCTACGAGCAGTACTTC
cdr3_aa: CASSFRTAYEQYF
d_call: .
clone_size: many
j_call: TRBJ2-7
v_call: TRBV7-9

cdr3_nt: TGCGCCAGCAGTGAACAATCAAACACTGAAGCTTTCTTT
cdr3_aa: CASSEQSNTEAFF
d_call: .
clone_size: few
j_call: TRBJ1-1
v_call: TRBV5-1

cdr3_nt: TGTGCCAGCAGCGTCTGGGGGGCGAACGAGTACGAGCAGTACTTC
cdr3_aa: CASSVWGANEYEQYF
d_call: .
clone_size: .
j_call: TRBJ2-7
v_call: TRBV5-6

cdr3_nt: TGCAGTGCTAGGTGGCGGGCCCTCTCCTACGAGCAGTACTTC
cdr3_aa: CSARWRALSYEQYF
d_call: .
clone_size: many
j_call: TRBJ2-7
v_call: TRBV20-1

cdr3_nt: TGTGCCAGCAGCTTAAAGGGACAAGGCAGGGGTACGCAGTATTTT
cdr3_aa: CASSLKGQGRGTQYF
d_call: .
clone_size: .
j_call: TRBJ2-3
v_call: TRBV7-3

cdr3_nt: TGTGCCAGCAGCTTGTTCAGGGGGCCCTTTTCCGGGGAGCTGTTTTTT
cdr3_aa: CASSLFRGPFSGELFF
d_call: TRBD1
clone_size: few
j_call: TRBJ2-2
v_call: TRBV5-5

cdr3_nt: TGTGCCAGCAGCTCCACCCCCCAGCGGGACTACGAGCAGTACTTC
cdr3_aa: CASSSTPQRDYEQYF
d_call: TRBD2
clone_size: .
j_call: TRBJ2-7
v_call: TRBV11-2

cdr3_nt: TGTGCCACCAGCAGCCAACCACCAGACGAGCAGTACTTC
cdr3_aa: CATSSQPPDEQYF
d_call: .
clone_size: many
j_call: TRBJ2-7
v_call: TRBV15

cdr3_nt: TGTGCCAGCAGCCCCTCCTCCGGGACCGGGCGCTCTGGGGCCAACGTCCTGACTTTC
cdr3_aa: CASSPSSGTGRSGANVLTF
d_call: .
clone_size: .
j_call: TRBJ2-6
v_call: TRBV5-4

cdr3_nt: TGTGCCACCCGCGGGACCCCTGACACCGGGGAGCTGTTTTTT
cdr3_aa: CATRGTPDTGELFF
d_call: .
clone_size: many
j_call: TRBJ2-2
v_call: TRBV2

cdr3_nt: TGCAGTGCTGAACGACTGGGGCGGAACACCGGGGAGCTGTTTTTT
cdr3_aa: CSAERLGRNTGELFF
d_call: .
clone_size: many
j_call: TRBJ2-2
v_call: TRBV20-1

cdr3_nt: TGCGCCAGCGGGGACTGGGGTACCGGGGAGCTGTTTTTT
cdr3_aa: CASGDWGTGELFF
d_call: .
clone_size: many
j_call: TRBJ2-2
v_call: TRBV10-1

cdr3_nt: TGTGCCACCAACCAGGCTCCTATACAGACCTATGGCTACACCTTC
cdr3_aa: CATNQAPIQTYGYTF
d_call: .
clone_size: few
j_call: TRBJ1-2
v_call: TRBV25-1

cdr3_nt: TGCAGTGCTAGAGCAGCAGTGGGTTCACCCCTCCACTTT
cdr3_aa: CSARAAVGSPLHF
d_call: .
clone_size: .
j_call: TRBJ1-6
v_call: TRBV20-1

cdr3_nt: TGTGCTAGCAGCTTAGCCGATGTGGCGGGAATGGGCCAAGAGACCCAGTACTTC
cdr3_aa: CASSLADVAGMGQETQYF
d_call: .
clone_size: .
j_call: TRBJ2-5
v_call: TRBV7-7

cdr3_nt: TGTGCCAGCAGCTTCGGGCACGGTGCCTACGAGCAGTACTTC
cdr3_aa: CASSFGHGAYEQYF
d_call: .
clone_size: .
j_call: TRBJ2-7
v_call: TRBV7-2

cdr3_nt: TGCGCCAGCAGCTTGAACCAGGGGCGGGGTTCACCCCTCCACTTT
cdr3_aa: CASSLNQGRGSPLHF
d_call: .
clone_size: many
j_call: TRBJ1-6
v_call: TRBV5-1

cdr3_nt: TGTGCCAGCAGCTTAGGACAGGGGGTCGATGAAAAACTGTTTTTT
cdr3_aa: CASSLGQGVDEKLFF
d_call: TRBD1
clone_size: .
j_call: TRBJ1-4
v_call: TRBV11-2

cdr3_nt: TGTGCCAGCAGCCGTCAGGCAACTAATGAAAAACTGTTTTTT
cdr3_aa: CASSRQATNEKLFF
d_call: .
clone_size: many
j_call: TRBJ1-4
v_call: TRBV7-8

cdr3_nt: TGTGCCAGCAGCCCAACAGGGATCGAAGAGACCCAGTACTTC
cdr3_aa: CASSPTGIEETQYF
d_call: .
clone_size: many
j_call: TRBJ2-5
v_call: TRBV5-6

cdr3_nt: TGTGCCAGCAGCCTAGGGGATACGCAGTTCTTC
cdr3_aa: CASSLGDTQFF
d_call: .
clone_size: once
j_call: TRBJ2-1
v_call: TRBV2

cdr3_nt: TGTGCCAGTAGTACCAGCCCAAGGACGGACACCAACTATGGCTACACCTTC
cdr3_aa: CASSTSPRTDTNYGYTF
d_call: .
clone_size: many
j_call: TRBJ1-2
v_call: TRBV19

cdr3_nt: TGCAGTGCTAGAGATGAGAGGGGGGCTGACACTGAAGCTTTCTTT
cdr3_aa: CSARDERGADTEAFF
d_call: .
clone_size: many
j_call: TRBJ1-1
v_call: TRBV20-1

cdr3_nt: TGTGCCAGCAGTGCGAACTTACAGGGGACCCAGTACTTC
cdr3_aa: CASSANLQGTQYF
d_call: .
clone_size: .
j_call: TRBJ2-5
v_call: TRBV2

cdr3_nt: TGTGCCAGCAGCCGGGGACAGGAAGCTTTCTTT
cdr3_aa: CASSRGQEAFF
d_call: TRBD1
clone_size: many
j_call: TRBJ1-1
v_call: TRBV12-3/TRBV12-4

cdr3_nt: TGTGCCACCCCGGTGCCTGGAAACACCATATATTTT
cdr3_aa: CATPVPGNTIYF
d_call: .
clone_size: .
j_call: TRBJ1-3
v_call: TRBV6-5

cdr3_nt: TGCAGTGCTAGAGATCCCAGGGGGAACACCGGGGAGCTGTTTTTT
cdr3_aa: CSARDPRGNTGELFF
d_call: .
clone_size: few
j_call: TRBJ2-2
v_call: TRBV20-1

cdr3_nt: TGTGCCAGCAGCTCAGAAACTAGCGGGAGGGCCATCGACGGGGAGCTGTTTTTT
cdr3_aa: CASSSETSGRAIDGELFF
d_call: TRBD2
clone_size: .
j_call: TRBJ2-2
v_call: TRBV7-9

cdr3_nt: TGCAGCCCTATAGGGACCAATCAGCCCCAGCATTTT
cdr3_aa: CSPIGTNQPQHF
d_call: .
clone_size: once
j_call: TRBJ1-5
v_call: TRBV29-1

cdr3_nt: TGTGCCAGCAGCAAACGGGTTGGGGATCAGCCCCAGCATTTT
cdr3_aa: CASSKRVGDQPQHF
d_call: .
clone_size: many
j_call: TRBJ1-5
v_call: TRBV7-2

cdr3_nt: TGTGCCAGCACCTACAGGGAGGGCAATCAGCCCCAGCATTTT
cdr3_aa: CASTYREGNQPQHF
d_call: .
clone_size: many
j_call: TRBJ1-5
v_call: TRBV12-3/TRBV12-4

cdr3_nt: TGTGCCAGCAGTTACTCGATCAGGAAAAGCGAGCAGTACTTC
cdr3_aa: CASSYSIRKSEQYF
d_call: .
clone_size: .
j_call: TRBJ2-7
v_call: TRBV6-2/TRBV6-3

cdr3_nt: TGTGCCAGCAGCTCGGCCGGGCTAAACACCGGGGAGCTGTTTTTT
cdr3_aa: CASSSAGLNTGELFF
d_call: .
clone_size: many
j_call: TRBJ2-2
v_call: TRBV7-9

cdr3_nt: TGTGCCAGCAGCAATCCCTTGACGGGGGAGACCCAGTACTTC
cdr3_aa: CASSNPLTGETQYF
d_call: .
clone_size: few
j_call: TRBJ2-5
v_call: TRBV10-3

cdr3_nt: TGCAGTGCAGGACGGACGAGCACTGAAGCTTTCTTT
cdr3_aa: CSAGRTSTEAFF
d_call: .
clone_size: .
j_call: TRBJ1-1
v_call: TRBV20-1

cdr3_nt: TGTGCCAGCAGCCAGGGGAGCGGGAGAGCCTACGGGCAGTACTTC
cdr3_aa: CASSQGSGRAYGQYF
d_call: TRBD2
clone_size: few
j_call: TRBJ2-7
v_call: TRBV25-1

cdr3_nt: TGTGCCATCGGGACAGGGGCTACTGAAGCTTTCTTT
cdr3_aa: CAIGTGATEAFF
d_call: TRBD1
clone_size: .
j_call: TRBJ1-1
v_call: TRBV10-3

cdr3_nt: TGTGCCAGCAGTTTCGGGACAGGGGGCCATGGCTACACCTTC
cdr3_aa: CASSFGTGGHGYTF
d_call: TRBD1
clone_size: few
j_call: TRBJ1-2
v_call: TRBV12-3/TRBV12-4

cdr3_nt: TGTGCCACCAAAACCAACCAAGTCAGAACTGAAGCTTTCTTT
cdr3_aa: CATKTNQVRTEAFF
d_call: .
clone_size: many
j_call: TRBJ1-1
v_call: TRBV15